This TCR beta chain emerged from a study of Ad26.COV2.S vaccination and SARS-CoV-2 variants. The overall study: The donor belonged to the COV1001 Ad26.COV2.S trial arm.

Described treatment: some 20 received Ad26.COV2.S at low or high dose, single or two shots; about 5 received placebo; per-sample allocation not given. It was on day 63 after the first vaccine or placebo injection that samples were taken. In Boston, the donor was an adult between 18-55 years of age. As for this clone: Antigen: not known. Other DNA sequences in the sample encode the same CDR3.

Regarding the study as a whole: Vaccine and placebo recipients had comparable breadth of non-spike TCRs. Vaccine recipients posted higher spike-specific TCR breadth than their placebo counterparts.

Using immunoSEQ multiplex PCR, the repertoire was profiled, and TCRdb retains in-frame clones only, with some absent. In the table there are around 340,000 clones, about 86% of which are singletons. The clonotype comes from a person aged 18-65 years who received the Ad26.COV2.S COVID-19 vaccine or a placebo. Sequencing was performed on peripheral blood, taken in a trial of Ad26.COV2.S vaccine versus placebo.

The DNA of the CDR3 is TGTGCCAGCAGTCCATCCTACGAGCAGTACTTC. Translating it yields CASSPSYEQYF. The rearrangement links TRBV7-9 to TRBJ2-7; D is ambiguous. The V gene lost 6 bases and the J gene lost 1 base, with 4 bases spanning the gap. This CDR3 is 11 amino acids long. Germline V gene sequence: CDR1 SEHNR, CDR2 FQNEAQ (reference sequence).